The present entry profiles one TCR beta chain with its context. The antigen is unknown. The sample belongs to a study of multiple sclerosis patients with progressive multifocal leukoencephalopathy. Study-level findings and limits: PML-onset expanded TRB clones were detectable before and during natalizumab therapy. Less diverse TRB repertoires were suggested in most PML patients.

Clones were read by immunoSEQ multiplex PCR, and TCRdb kept only the in-frame ones, dropping some. The sample has fewer than 35,000 clones, about 88% seen once. Time point here: time of PML onset. This CDR3 spans 15 amino acids. V lost 1 base, J lost 2 bases, and 12 bases lay in between. Looked up from germline, CDR1 is MNHEY and CDR2 is SMNVEV (reference sequence). This TCR was sampled from a human donor with progressive multifocal leukoencephalopathy. The sequenced sample was PBMCs, obtained from a patient treated with natalizumab. V and J are TRBV27 and TRBJ2-7; the D gene is possibly TRBD1 (6 bases). In nucleotides, the CDR3 is TGTGCCAGCAGTTTATGGCCTGGACAGACCTACGAGCAGTACTTC. This translates into CASSLWPGQTYEQYF.